Below, 14 T cell receptor beta chains from the same sample are listed, as sequenced in a study of blood T cell repertoires in COVID-19. Measured with immunoSEQ multiplex PCR; TCRdb has only the in-frame clones, and not every one. The data contain around 480,000 clones, around 90% of them singletons. The sample consisted of PBMCs or T cells enriched from blood (not recorded which). Source of these receptors: a woman between 18 and 30 years old who had recovered from COVID-19.

This clone was picked up one time. The chain combines TRBV5-1 with TRBJ2-3; TRBD1 might be the D (5 bases). The V end lost 0 bases, the J end lost 3 bases, and 17 bases lay between the germline ends. The germline gives CDR1 SGHRS, CDR2 YFSETQ. CDR3 length equals 17 residues. In DNA form, the CDR3 reads TGCGCCAGCAGCTTGGCCACTCAAGGGGTAGTGACAGATACGCAGTATTTT. Protein sequence: CASSLATQGVVTDTQYF. Filled out from reference TRBV5-1 and TRBJ2-3, the complete variable domain reads KAGVTQTPRYLIKTRGQQVTLSCSPISGHRSVSWYQQTPGQGLQFLFEYFSETQRNKGNFPGRFSGRQFSNSRSEMNVSTLELGDSALYLCASSLATQGVVTDTQYFGPGTRLTVL.

J is TRBJ2-3 and V is TRBV19; 8 nucleotides align to TRBD2. Germline V gives CDR1 LNHDA, CDR2 SQIVND (reference sequence). V was pared by 6 bases and J by 6 bases, with 8 bases of the junction left unmatched. The CDR3 contains 14 residues. The CDR3 DNA reads TGTGCCAGTAGGGATCTAGCGGGTGGGGATACGCAGTATTTT. Translation: CASRDLAGGDTQYF.

The V call is TRBV6-1, the J call TRBJ1-1, with D possibly being TRBD1 (6 bases). Looked up from germline, CDR1 is MNHNS and CDR2 is SASEGT. This CDR3 contains 16 residues. V lost 4 bases to trimming and J lost 3 bases, with 18 bases between them. CDR3 in amino acids: CASSGQPGEGDTEAFF. CDR3 sequence (DNA): TGTGCCAGCAGTGGACAGCCGGGGGAGGGGGACACTGAAGCTTTCTTT.

J is TRBJ1-5 and V is TRBV6-6, with a weak D call TRBD1 (5 bases). V dropped 5 bases and J dropped 1 base, with 24 bases sitting between them. The length of the CDR3 is 19 residues. Looked up from germline, CDR1 is MNHNY and CDR2 is SVGAGI (reference sequence). CDR3 in amino acids: CASSRWLVGGGSSNQPQHF. The CDR3 region has the DNA TGTGCCAGCAGTCGGTGGCTTGTGGGGGGAGGAAGCAGCAATCAGCCCCAGCATTTT.

The chain couples TRBV19 to TRBJ1-5; 7 bases line up with TRBD1. CDR1 and CDR2 from the germline V gene are LNHDA and SQIVND (reference sequence). CDR3 size: 14 residues. Trimming at V came to 6 bases and at J to 7 bases, leaving 9 bases not matched to a gene. CDR3 sequence: CASSNPGGGQPQHF. Written as DNA, the CDR3 is TGTGCCAGTAGCAACCCAGGGGGTGGACAGCCCCAGCATTTT.

This clone was observed once. This chain joins TRBV2 and TRBJ1-1, with no clear D. CDR3 size: 12 residues. V lost 7 bases, J lost 8 bases, and 14 bases lay in between. Germline CDR1 and CDR2: SNHLY and FYNNEI. The CDR3 sequence: CASIQEGREAFF. The CDR3 coding sequence is TGTGCCAGCATCCAAGAGGGCAGAGAAGCTTTCTTT.

The gene calls are TRBV3-1 (or the pseudogene TRBV3-2) and TRBJ2-5, with D possibly being TRBD1 (6 bases). The germline V gene encodes CDR1 LGHDT and CDR2 YNNKEL (reference sequence). Trimming took off 1 base at V and 0 bases at J, with 9 bases between the two ends. This CDR3 is built from 15 residues. The CDR3 DNA is TGTGCCAGCAGCCAAGCCGGACAGTACCAAGAGACCCAGTACTTC. Translated: CASSQAGQYQETQYF.

The CDR3 DNA reads TGTGCCAGCAGTTTAGGGACAGGGTCCCCGTACTTC. Translation: CASSLGTGSPYF. This chain joins TRBV28 and TRBJ2-7; 9 bases agree with TRBD1. With 2 bases clipped from V and 12 bases from J, the junction kept 5 bases outside the gene matches. This CDR3 region has 12 residues. The V gene's germline CDR1 is MDHEN and CDR2 SYDVKM.

This clone was observed a few times. The J gene is TRBJ1-1, the V gene TRBV3-1 (or the pseudogene TRBV3-2); D is unclear. Trimming left V 0 bases short and J 8 bases short, with 10 bases between. Germline loops: CDR1 LGHDT, CDR2 YNNKEL (reference sequence). The CDR3 consists of 13 residues. The CDR3: CASSQDPLGEAFF. The DNA of the CDR3 is TGTGCCAGCAGCCAAGATCCGTTGGGCGAAGCTTTCTTT.

The chain has TRBV9 and TRBJ1-5; TRBD1 agrees at 8 bases. CDR3 size: 14 residues. After removal of 0 bases from V and 7 bases from J, the junction contained 3 bases not matched to a gene. Germline lookup yields CDR1 SGDLS and CDR2 YYNGEE. The CDR3 region is CASSVDRGGQPQHF. In DNA form, the CDR3 reads TGTGCCAGCAGCGTAGACAGGGGGGGCCAGCCCCAGCATTTT. Using reference TRBV9 and TRBJ1-5 for the parts outside the CDR3, the full variable domain is DSGVTQTPKHLITATGQRVTLRCSPRSGDLSVYWYQQSLDQGLQFLIQYYNGEERAKGNILERFSAQQFPDLHSELNLSSLELGDSALYFCASSVDRGGQPQHFGDGTRLSIL.

The rearrangement links TRBV7-3 to TRBJ2-3; D is undetermined. CDR1 is SGHTA, CDR2 FQGTGA, per germline. V dropped 5 bases and J dropped 7 bases, with 10 bases sitting between them. This CDR3 comprises 12 residues. CDR3 residues: CASSLDLNTQYF. CDR3 bases: TGTGCCAGCAGCCTAGACCTCAATACGCAGTATTTT.

The chain joins TRBV19 to TRBJ2-3; possible D gene TRBD1, 6 bases. CDR3 length: 16 residues. V lost 5 bases and J 4 bases, leaving 19 bases between the germline ends. Per the germline V gene, CDR1 is LNHDA and CDR2 is SQIVND (reference sequence). The DNA for the CDR3 is TGTGCCAGTAGTGATTCCGGGACACTTACCGCAGATACGCAGTATTTT. As protein: CASSDSGTLTADTQYF.

The table lists this clone with a few counts. The chain uses TRBV5-6 and TRBJ1-5, with D perhaps TRBD1 (6 bases). The length of the CDR3 is 15 residues. Trimming took off 0 bases at V and 9 bases at J, with 16 bases between the two ends. The V gene's germline CDR1 is SGHDT and CDR2 YYEEEE. In DNA, the CDR3 is TGTGCCAGCAGCTTGGACGGTGGGGGCTCGGGGCCCCAGCATTTT. It is translated as CASSLDGGGSGPQHF.

V and J are TRBV9 and TRBJ1-2; no definite D call. The CDR3 loop spans 13 amino acids. V gave up 4 bases and J gave up 1 base, with 8 bases separating them. The germline V gene has CDR1 SGDLS and CDR2 YYNGEE. The CDR3 here is CASSLGFNYGYTF. The CDR3 DNA reads as TGTGCCAGCAGCCTGGGCTTTAACTATGGCTACACCTTC.